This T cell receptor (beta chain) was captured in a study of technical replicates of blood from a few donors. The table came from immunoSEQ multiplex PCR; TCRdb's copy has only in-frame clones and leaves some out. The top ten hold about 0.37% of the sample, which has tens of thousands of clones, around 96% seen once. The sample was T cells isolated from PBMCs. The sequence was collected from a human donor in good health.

The CDR3 bases are TGCGCCAGCAGCCAAGATGGGGAGCCCACAGATACGCAGTATTTT. It codes for CASSQDGEPTDTQYF. The chain links TRBV4-3 to TRBJ2-3; D perhaps matches TRBD2 (5 bases). The V gene lost 0 bases and the J gene lost 2 bases, with 9 bases spanning the gap. The CDR3 runs 15 residues. CDR1 is LGHNA, CDR2 YSLEER, per germline.